One and the same sample provided the 12 T cell receptor beta chains below, sequenced in a study of blood T cell repertoires in COVID-19. Generated by immunoSEQ multiplex PCR, the TCRdb table keeps only in-frame clones and is missing some. The sample has 150,000 to 190,000 clones, around four fifths seen once. The sequencing input was PBMCs or T cells enriched from blood (not recorded which). These receptors all come from a man aged 50 or older who had recovered from COVID-19.

This clone was counted a single time. This chain links TRBV11-2 with TRBJ2-3, with D tentatively TRBD2 (6 bases). Per the germline V gene, CDR1 is SGHAT and CDR2 is FQNNGV. The CDR3 extends over 16 amino acids. With 3 bases removed from V and 4 bases from J, the gap between germline ends came to 17 bases. The CDR3 region is CASSFQREALPDTQYF. CDR3 nucleotides: TGTGCCAGCAGCTTTCAGAGGGAGGCGCTCCCAGATACGCAGTATTTT.

The chain couples TRBV9 to TRBJ1-4; possibly TRBD1 for D (5 bases). From germline, CDR1 is SGDLS and CDR2 YYNGEE. This CDR3 contains 16 residues. Trimming left V 3 bases short and J 7 bases short, with 19 bases between. CDR3 bases: TGTGCCAGCAGCGCCTCGGGGGGAGTCCTAGGTGAAAAACTGTTTTTT. Translating gives CASSASGGVLGEKLFF.

The CDR3 here is CASSYREEGKETQYF. CDR3 sequence (DNA): TGTGCCAGCAGCTACCGGGAGGAGGGAAAAGAGACCCAGTACTTC. The chain joins TRBV7-9 to TRBJ2-5, with 7 bases lining up with TRBD2. Germline V gene sequence: CDR1 SEHNR, CDR2 FQNEAQ (reference sequence). The V and J ends lost 4 bases and 3 bases, in that order; junction bases with no gene match: 8. The CDR3 consists of 15 residues.

The chain combines TRBV29-1 with TRBJ2-1; a weak D match, TRBD2 (6 bases). This CDR3 has 16 residues. Trimming pared 7 bases from V and 7 bases from J, leaving 26 bases between. In germline, CDR1 is SQVTM, CDR2 ANQGSEA. The CDR3 DNA follows: TGCAGCGGGCGGGGAGCTTTAGGTCGCGGGGCGAATGAGCAGTTCTTC. Its translation: CSGRGALGRGANEQFF.

The V gene is TRBV9, the J gene TRBJ2-5, with 12 bases lining up with TRBD2. With 9 bases clipped from V and 2 bases from J, the junction kept 14 bases outside the gene matches. The CDR3 runs 17 residues. CDR1 and CDR2 from the germline V gene are SGDLS and YYNGEE. CDR3 amino acids: CAKPVASGGVSQETQYF. CDR3 bases: TGTGCCAAACCCGTAGCTAGCGGGGGGGTAAGTCAAGAGACCCAGTACTTC.

This clone was observed once. The V and J genes are TRBV18 and TRBJ1-2, with unresolved D. V was shortened by 1 base and J by 5 bases, with 20 bases between the two germline ends. The germline V gene encodes CDR1 KGHSH and CDR2 LQKENI. CDR3 length: 17 residues. The CDR3 DNA sequence: TGTGCCAGCTCACCACGGGTCCATACCTCTACGGGGTATGGCTACACCTTC. Translated, it gives CASSPRVHTSTGYGYTF. The entire variable domain, with the rest obtained from reference TRBV18 and TRBJ1-2, is as follows: NAGVMQNPRHLVRRRGQEARLRCSPMKGHSHVYWYRQLPEEGLKFMVYLQKENIIDESGMPKERFSAEFPKEGPSILRIQQVVRGDSAAYFCASSPRVHTSTGYGYTFGSGTRLTVV.

The sample holds one count of this clone. This chain joins TRBV7-9 and TRBJ1-5; 10 bases map to TRBD1. Trimming at V came to 6 bases and at J to 6 bases, leaving 5 bases not matched to a gene. Germline CDR1 is SEHNR and CDR2 is FQNEAQ (reference sequence). The CDR3 runs 14 residues. CDR3 sequence reads: CASSGTGEFQPQHF. The DNA for the CDR3 is TGTGCCAGCAGTGGGACAGGGGAGTTTCAGCCCCAGCATTTT.

The chain recombines TRBV5-1 with TRBJ1-1, with TRBD1 identical over 7 bases. The CDR3 sequence is 16 residues long. The V gene's germline CDR1 is SGHRS and CDR2 YFSETQ. The J segment lost 2 bases and the V segment lost 4 bases, leaving 11 bases of the junction unmatched. The CDR3 coding sequence is TGCGCCAGCAGCACCGCATACAGGGGAGTAAACACTGAAGCTTTCTTT. Protein: CASSTAYRGVNTEAFF.

V gene TRBV19 combines with J gene TRBJ2-5, with a tentative D call TRBD1 (6 bases). Germline CDR1 and CDR2: LNHDA and SQIVND (reference sequence). The V end lost 5 bases, the J end lost 6 bases, and 7 bases lay between the germline ends. The CDR3 runs to 11 residues. The CDR3 is CASSQGQTQYF. CDR3 bases: TGTGCCAGTAGTCAGGGGCAGACCCAGTACTTC.

The rearrangement joins TRBV4-3 to TRBJ1-2, with 7 bases lining up with TRBD1. There are 16 residues in the CDR3. The germline gives CDR1 LGHNA, CDR2 YSLEER. V lost 1 base and J lost 0; bases outside the gene matches: 5. The CDR3 spells CASSQVWQGANYGYTF. The CDR3 nucleotides are TGCGCCAGCAGCCAAGTGTGGCAGGGGGCTAACTATGGCTACACCTTC.

This clone showed up just once. The chain carries TRBV9 and TRBJ1-3, with 8 bases aligning to TRBD1. Germline assignment: CDR1 SGDLS and CDR2 YYNGEE. After removal of 0 bases from V and 3 bases from J, the junction contained 11 bases not matched to a gene. CDR3 length: 18 amino acids. The CDR3 region is CASSVGQTGVGVGNTIYF. In DNA, the CDR3 is TGTGCCAGCAGCGTAGGACAGACAGGGGTCGGGGTTGGAAACACCATATATTTT. Filled out from reference TRBV9 and TRBJ1-3, the complete variable domain reads DSGVTQTPKHLITATGQRVTLRCSPRSGDLSVYWYQQSLDQGLQFLIQYYNGEERAKGNILERFSAQQFPDLHSELNLSSLELGDSALYFCASSVGQTGVGVGNTIYFGEGSWLTVV.

The chain uses TRBV2 and TRBJ1-5; D is unresolved. From germline, CDR1 is SNHLY and CDR2 FYNNEI. Trimming stripped 5 bases from V and 1 base from J, with 9 bases between. The CDR3 runs 14 residues. Written as DNA, the CDR3 is TGTGCCAGCAGTTTCGGACTGAGCAATCAGCCCCAGCATTTT. Translating gives CASSFGLSNQPQHF.